Reported below is one T cell receptor beta chain. Assay used: immunoSEQ multiplex PCR; TCRdb lists only in-frame clones, some missing. The data contain roughly 140,000 clones, roughly 80% of them singletons. This sample is drawn from a study of blood T cell repertoires in COVID-19. Study-wide context: Researchers got acute and convalescent COVID-19 samples from the United States, Italy and Spain. Sources were T cells, B-cell-depleted T cells, or PBMCs; the material itself was cDNA or gDNA.

Sequencing was done on a sample of peripheral blood. This receptor was obtained from a human donor in a cohort sampled during active COVID-19.

The CDR3 protein is CATGRPGDYNYGYTF. The CDR3 DNA follows: TGTGCCACAGGGCGACCAGGGGACTATAACTATGGCTACACCTTC. The chain is built from TRBV10-3 and TRBJ1-2, with D perhaps matching TRBD1 (6 bases). The CDR3 is made up of 15 amino acids. Germline V lookup: CDR1 ENHRY, CDR2 SYGVKD. The germline V and J ends were trimmed by 10 bases and 1 base, with 19 bases remaining between them.